This T cell receptor (beta chain) was sequenced in a study of T cell responses to AZD1222 COVID-19 vaccine. Trimming removed 2 bases from V and 4 bases from J; junction bases left unmatched: 0. Germline assignment: CDR1 MNHEY and CDR2 SMNVEV (reference sequence). This CDR3 comprises 13 residues. Note on this clone: Its antigen remains unknown.

Whole-study findings and limits: Per reports, nearly half of all spike-specific TCRs target regions that are unmutated in variants. Following two doses of AZD1222, Spike-specific TCR breadth and depth rose. Clonal diversity was possibly underestimated, and the donors were mostly white British, with more females.

Assay: immunoSEQ multiplex PCR; the TCRdb copy retains only in-frame clones and omits some. Of some 25,000 clones in the sample, 86% were seen once. Sequencing used peripheral blood, obtained 28 days after the second AZD1222 dose. The TCR comes from an adult who received the AZD1222 COVID-19 vaccine. The V call is TRBV27, the J call TRBJ2-3; 7 bases match TRBD1. The CDR3 reads CASSLQGADTQYF. CDR3 coding DNA: TGTGCCAGCAGTTTACAGGGGGCAGATACGCAGTATTTT.